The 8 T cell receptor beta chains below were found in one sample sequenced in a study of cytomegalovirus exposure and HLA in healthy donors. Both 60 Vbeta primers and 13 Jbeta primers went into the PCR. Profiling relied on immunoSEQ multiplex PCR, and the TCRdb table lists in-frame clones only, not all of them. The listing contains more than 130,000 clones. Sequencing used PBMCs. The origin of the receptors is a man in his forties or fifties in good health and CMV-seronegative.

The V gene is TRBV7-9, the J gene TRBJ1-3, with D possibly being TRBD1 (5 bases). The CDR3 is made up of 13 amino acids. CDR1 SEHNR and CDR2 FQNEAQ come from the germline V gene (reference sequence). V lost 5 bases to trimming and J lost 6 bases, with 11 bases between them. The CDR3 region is CASSIRVENTIYF. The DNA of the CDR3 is TGTGCCAGCAGCATCAGGGTTGAAAACACCATATATTTT.

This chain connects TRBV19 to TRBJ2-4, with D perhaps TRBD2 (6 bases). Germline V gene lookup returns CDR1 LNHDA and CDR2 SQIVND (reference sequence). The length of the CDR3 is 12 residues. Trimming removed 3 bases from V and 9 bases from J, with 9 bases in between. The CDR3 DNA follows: TGTGCCAGTAGTATTAGGGGAGGCATTCAGTACTTC. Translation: CASSIRGGIQYF.

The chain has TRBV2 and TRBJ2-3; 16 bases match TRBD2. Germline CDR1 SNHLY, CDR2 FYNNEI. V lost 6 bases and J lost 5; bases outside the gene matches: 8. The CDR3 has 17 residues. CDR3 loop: CASSTGTSGGAVDTQYF. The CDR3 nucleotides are TGTGCCAGCAGCACCGGGACTAGCGGGGGGGCCGTAGATACGCAGTATTTT.

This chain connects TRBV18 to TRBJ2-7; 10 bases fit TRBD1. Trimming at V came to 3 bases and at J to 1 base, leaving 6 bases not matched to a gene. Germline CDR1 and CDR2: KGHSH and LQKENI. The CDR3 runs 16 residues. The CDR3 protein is CASSPPPGQGSYEQYF. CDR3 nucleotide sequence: TGTGCCAGCTCACCCCCCCCGGGACAGGGGTCCTACGAGCAGTACTTC.

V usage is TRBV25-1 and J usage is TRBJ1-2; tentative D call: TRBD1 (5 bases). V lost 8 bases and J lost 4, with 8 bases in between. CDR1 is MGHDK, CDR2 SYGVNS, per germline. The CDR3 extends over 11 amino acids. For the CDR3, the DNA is TGTGCCAGCTCAACAGGCTATGGCTACACCTTC. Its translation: CASSTGYGYTF.

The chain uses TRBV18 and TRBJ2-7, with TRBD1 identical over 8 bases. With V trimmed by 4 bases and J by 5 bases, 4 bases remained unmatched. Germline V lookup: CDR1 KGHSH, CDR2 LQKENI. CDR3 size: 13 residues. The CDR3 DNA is TGTGCCAGCTCACTCAACAGGGGGGACGAGCAGTACTTC. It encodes CASSLNRGDEQYF.

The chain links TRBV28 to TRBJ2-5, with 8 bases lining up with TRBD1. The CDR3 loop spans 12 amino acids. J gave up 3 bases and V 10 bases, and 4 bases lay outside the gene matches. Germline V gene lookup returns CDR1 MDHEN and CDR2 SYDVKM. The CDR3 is CATDRGEETQYF. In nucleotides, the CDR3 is TGTGCCACCGACAGGGGAGAAGAGACCCAGTACTTC.

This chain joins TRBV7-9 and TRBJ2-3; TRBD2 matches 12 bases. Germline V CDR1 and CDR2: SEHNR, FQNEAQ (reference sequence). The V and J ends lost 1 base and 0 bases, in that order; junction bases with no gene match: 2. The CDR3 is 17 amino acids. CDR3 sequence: CASSLGLAGESTDTQYF. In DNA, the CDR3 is TGTGCCAGCAGCTTAGGACTAGCGGGGGAGAGCACAGATACGCAGTATTTT.